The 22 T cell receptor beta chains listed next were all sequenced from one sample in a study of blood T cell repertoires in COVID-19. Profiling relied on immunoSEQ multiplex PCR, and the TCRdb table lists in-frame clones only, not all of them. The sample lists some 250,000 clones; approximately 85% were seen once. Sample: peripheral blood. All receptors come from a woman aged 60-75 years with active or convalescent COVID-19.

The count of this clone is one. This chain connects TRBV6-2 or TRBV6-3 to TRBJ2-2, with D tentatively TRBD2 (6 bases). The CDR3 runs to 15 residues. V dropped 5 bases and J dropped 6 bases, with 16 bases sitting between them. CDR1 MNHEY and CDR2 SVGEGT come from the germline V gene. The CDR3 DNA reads TGTGCCAGCAGTCCGCGGGGACTCTTTGCCGGGGAGCTGTTTTTT. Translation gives CASSPRGLFAGELFF.

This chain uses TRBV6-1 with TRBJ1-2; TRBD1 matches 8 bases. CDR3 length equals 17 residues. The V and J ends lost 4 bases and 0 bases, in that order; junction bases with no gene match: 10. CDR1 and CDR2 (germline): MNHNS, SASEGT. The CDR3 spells CASSVQTGVLANYGYTF. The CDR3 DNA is TGTGCCAGCAGTGTACAGACAGGGGTCTTAGCTAACTATGGCTACACCTTC.

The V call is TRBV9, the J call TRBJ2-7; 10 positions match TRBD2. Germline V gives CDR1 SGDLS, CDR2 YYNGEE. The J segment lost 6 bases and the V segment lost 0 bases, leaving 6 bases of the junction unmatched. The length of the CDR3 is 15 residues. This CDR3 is CASSVGSGGPGEQYF. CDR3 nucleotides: TGTGCCAGCAGCGTAGGTAGCGGGGGGCCCGGCGAGCAGTACTTC.

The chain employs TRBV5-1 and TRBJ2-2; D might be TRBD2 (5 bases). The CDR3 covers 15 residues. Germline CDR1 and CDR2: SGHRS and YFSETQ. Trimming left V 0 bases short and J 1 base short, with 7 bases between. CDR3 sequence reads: CASSLEAVNTGELFF. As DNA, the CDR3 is TGCGCCAGCAGCTTGGAAGCGGTGAACACCGGGGAGCTGTTTTTT.

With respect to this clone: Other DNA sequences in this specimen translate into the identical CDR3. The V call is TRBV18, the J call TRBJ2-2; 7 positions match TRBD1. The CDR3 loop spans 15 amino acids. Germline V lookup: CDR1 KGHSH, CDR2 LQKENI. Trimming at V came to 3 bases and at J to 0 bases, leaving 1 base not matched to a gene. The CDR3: CASSPGQPNTGELFF. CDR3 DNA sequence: TGTGCCAGCTCACCGGGACAGCCGAACACCGGGGAGCTGTTTTTT.

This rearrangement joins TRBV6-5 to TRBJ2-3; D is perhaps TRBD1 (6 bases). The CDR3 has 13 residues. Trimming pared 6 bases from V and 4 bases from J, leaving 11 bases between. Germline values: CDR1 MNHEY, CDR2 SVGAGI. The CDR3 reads CASSRGQPDTQYF. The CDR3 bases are TGTGCCAGCAGCCGAGGACAGCCAGATACGCAGTATTTT.

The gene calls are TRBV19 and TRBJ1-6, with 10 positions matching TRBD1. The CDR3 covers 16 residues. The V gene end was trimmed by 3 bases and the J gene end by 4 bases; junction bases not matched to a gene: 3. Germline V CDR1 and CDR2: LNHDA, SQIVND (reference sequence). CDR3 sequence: CASSIGTGVYNSPLHF. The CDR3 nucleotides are TGTGCCAGTAGTATCGGGACAGGGGTTTATAATTCACCCCTCCACTTT.

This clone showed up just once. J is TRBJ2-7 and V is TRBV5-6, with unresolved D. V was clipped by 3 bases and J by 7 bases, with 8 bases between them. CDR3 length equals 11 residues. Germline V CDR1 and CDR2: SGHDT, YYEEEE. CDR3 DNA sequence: TGTGCCAGCAGCTCTGTTTCGGAGCAGTACTTC. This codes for CASSSVSEQYF.

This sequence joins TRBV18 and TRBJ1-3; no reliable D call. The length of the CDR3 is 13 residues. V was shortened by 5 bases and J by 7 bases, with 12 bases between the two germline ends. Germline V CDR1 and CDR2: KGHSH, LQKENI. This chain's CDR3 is CASSNSNGNTIYF. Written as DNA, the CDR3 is TGTGCCAGCTCAAATTCAAACGGTAACACCATATATTTT.

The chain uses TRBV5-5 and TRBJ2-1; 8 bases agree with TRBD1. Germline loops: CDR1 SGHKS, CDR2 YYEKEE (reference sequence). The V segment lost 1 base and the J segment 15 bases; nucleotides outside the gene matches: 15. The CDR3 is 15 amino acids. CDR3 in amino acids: CASSLPPQGARDRFF. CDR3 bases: TGTGCCAGCAGCTTGCCCCCTCAGGGGGCGCGGGATCGGTTCTTC.

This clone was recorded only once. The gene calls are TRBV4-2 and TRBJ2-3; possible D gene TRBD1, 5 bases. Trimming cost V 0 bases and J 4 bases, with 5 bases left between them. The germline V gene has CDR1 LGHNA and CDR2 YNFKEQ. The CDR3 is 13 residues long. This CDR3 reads CASSQEGPDTQYF. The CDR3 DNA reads TGTGCCAGCAGCCAAGAGGGGCCAGATACGCAGTATTTT.

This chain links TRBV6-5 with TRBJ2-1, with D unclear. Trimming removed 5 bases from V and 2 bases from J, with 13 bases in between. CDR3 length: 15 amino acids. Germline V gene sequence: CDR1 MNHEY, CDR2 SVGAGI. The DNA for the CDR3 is TGTGCCAGCAGTCCAATTAGGAGCGCCTACAATGAGCAGTTCTTC. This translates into CASSPIRSAYNEQFF.

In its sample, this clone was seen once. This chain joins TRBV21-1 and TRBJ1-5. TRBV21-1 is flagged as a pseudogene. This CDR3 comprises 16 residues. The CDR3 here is CASTPWEGSSNQPQHF. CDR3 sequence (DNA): TGTGCCAGCACCCCGTGGGAGGGTTCCAGCAATCAGCCCCAGCATTTT.

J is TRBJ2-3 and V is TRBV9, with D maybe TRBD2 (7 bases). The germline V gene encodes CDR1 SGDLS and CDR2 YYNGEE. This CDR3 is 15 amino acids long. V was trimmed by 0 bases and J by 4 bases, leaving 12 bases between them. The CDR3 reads CASSVGGGTADTQYF. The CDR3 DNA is TGTGCCAGCAGCGTAGGGGGGGGCACCGCAGATACGCAGTATTTT.

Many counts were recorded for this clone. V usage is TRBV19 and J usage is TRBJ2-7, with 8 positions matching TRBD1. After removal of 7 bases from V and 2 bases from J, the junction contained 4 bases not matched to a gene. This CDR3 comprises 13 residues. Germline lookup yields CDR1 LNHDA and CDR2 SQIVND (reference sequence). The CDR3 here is CASKGTGAYEQYF. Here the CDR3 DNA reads TGTGCCAGTAAAGGGACAGGAGCCTACGAGCAGTACTTC.

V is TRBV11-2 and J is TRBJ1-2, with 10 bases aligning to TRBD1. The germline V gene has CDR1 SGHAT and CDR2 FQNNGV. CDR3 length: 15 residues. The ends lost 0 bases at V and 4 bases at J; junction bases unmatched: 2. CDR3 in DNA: TGTGCCAGCAGCTTAGATCGGACAGGGGGCTATGGCTACACCTTC. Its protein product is CASSLDRTGGYGYTF.

The CDR3 region has the DNA TGTGCCAGCAGCTTAGGTCTGGCGGGATCCGGGCAGGATACGCAGTATTTT. Translation gives CASSLGLAGSGQDTQYF. The V gene is TRBV7-2, the J gene TRBJ2-3; possibly TRBD2 for D (6 bases). This CDR3 has 17 amino acids. V was clipped by 1 base and J by 6 bases, with 20 bases between them. CDR1 SGHTA and CDR2 FQGNSA come from the germline V gene.

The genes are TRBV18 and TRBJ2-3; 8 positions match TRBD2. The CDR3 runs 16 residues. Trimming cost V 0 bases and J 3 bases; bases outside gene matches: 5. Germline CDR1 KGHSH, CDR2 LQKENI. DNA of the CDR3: TGTGCCAGCTCACCACCGTACGGGGGGGGGACAGATACGCAGTATTTT. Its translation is CASSPPYGGGTDTQYF.

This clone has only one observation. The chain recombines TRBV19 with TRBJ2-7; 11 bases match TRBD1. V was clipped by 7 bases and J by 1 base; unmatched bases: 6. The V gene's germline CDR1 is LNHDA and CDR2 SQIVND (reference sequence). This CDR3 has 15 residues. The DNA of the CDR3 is TGTGCCAGTACCCAGGGGACAGGGGGTTCCTACGAGCAGTACTTC. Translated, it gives CASTQGTGGSYEQYF.

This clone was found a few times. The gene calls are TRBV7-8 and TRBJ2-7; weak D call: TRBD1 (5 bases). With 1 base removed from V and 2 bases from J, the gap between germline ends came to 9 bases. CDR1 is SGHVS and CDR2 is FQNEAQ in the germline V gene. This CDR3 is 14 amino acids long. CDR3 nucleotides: TGTGCCAGCAGCTTAGTTGAGACAGCCTACGAGCAGTACTTC. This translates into CASSLVETAYEQYF.

In DNA, the CDR3 is TGCGCCAGCAGCTGGGGACAGGGAGACACCATATATTTT. Its translation: CASSWGQGDTIYF. The rearrangement links TRBV5-1 to TRBJ1-3, with 9 bases identical to TRBD1. CDR1 is SGHRS, CDR2 YFSETQ, per germline. Trimming removed 3 bases from V and 8 bases from J; junction bases left unmatched: 3. This CDR3 region has 13 residues.

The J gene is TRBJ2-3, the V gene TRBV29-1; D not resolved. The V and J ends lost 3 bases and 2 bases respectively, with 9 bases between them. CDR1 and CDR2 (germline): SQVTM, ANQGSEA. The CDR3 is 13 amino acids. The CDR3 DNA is TGCAGCGTTGATGGCGGCCTCACAGATACGCAGTATTTT. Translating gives CSVDGGLTDTQYF.